The clone carrying this TCR beta chain is a singleton in its sample. The antigen remains undetermined. This record comes from a study of shared clonotypes between healthy human individuals. Measured with immunoSEQ multiplex PCR; TCRdb has only the in-frame clones, and not every one. The sample carries 1,500,000 or so clones, 98% recorded once. The study's findings and limits: A generally larger estimated richness was seen in naive subsets than in memory subsets.

Adult Caucasians living in Nashville, Tennessee made up all of the donors. V lost 6 bases, J lost 0 bases, and 13 bases lay in between. Germline V CDR1 and CDR2: SGHRS, YFSETQ. The CDR3 totals 15 residues. The chain links TRBV5-1 to TRBJ2-1; D call uncertain. Material: naive CD4+ T cells sorted from blood. Described subset: CD45RA+ positively selected. The TCR comes from a man aged 25-45 years in good health. The CDR3 protein is CASKRVGNSYNEQFF. The DNA for the CDR3 is TGCGCCAGCAAACGAGTCGGCAACTCCTACAATGAGCAGTTCTTC.